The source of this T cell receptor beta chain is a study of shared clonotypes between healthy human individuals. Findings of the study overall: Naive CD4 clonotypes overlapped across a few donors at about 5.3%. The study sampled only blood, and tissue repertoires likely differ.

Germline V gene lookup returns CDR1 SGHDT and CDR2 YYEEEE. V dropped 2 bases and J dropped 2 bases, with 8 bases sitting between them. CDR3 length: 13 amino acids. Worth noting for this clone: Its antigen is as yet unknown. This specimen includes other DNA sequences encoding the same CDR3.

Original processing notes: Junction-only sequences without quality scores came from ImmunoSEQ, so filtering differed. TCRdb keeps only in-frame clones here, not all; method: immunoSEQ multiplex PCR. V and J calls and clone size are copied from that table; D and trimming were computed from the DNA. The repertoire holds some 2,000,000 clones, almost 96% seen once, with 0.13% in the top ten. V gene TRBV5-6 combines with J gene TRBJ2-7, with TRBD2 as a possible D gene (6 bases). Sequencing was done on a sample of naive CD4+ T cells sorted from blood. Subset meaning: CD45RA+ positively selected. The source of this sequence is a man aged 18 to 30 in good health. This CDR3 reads CASSLGGPYEQYF. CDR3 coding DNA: TGTGCCAGCAGCTTAGGAGGGCCCTACGAGCAGTACTTC.